This passage covers 2 T cell receptor beta chains from one sample sequenced in a study of regulatory T cells in long-lasting Graves disease. Noted time point: newly diagnosed GD, antithyroid drugs for less than 3 months. From PBMCs, RNA was extracted and then used to make the TCR library. TCR beta libraries were built with iRepertoire HTBI primers and Arm-PCR of CDR3 regions. TCRdb independently ran MiXCR on the multiplex PCR reads; one entry per CDR3 protein. The sample includes around 470,000 distinct CDR3 sequences, less than 15% seen only once; the top ten take about a sixth. This sample also appeared in a second study, on T cells in Graves' hyperthyroidism and ophthalmopathy.

This specimen was peripheral blood mononuclear cells (PBMCs), taken at new diagnosis, from a patient treated with antithyroid drugs. The source of these receptors is a woman between 50 and 59 years old with Graves disease.

This chain connects TRBV7-6 to TRBJ2-6; D is perhaps TRBD1 or TRBD2 (6 bases each). Germline CDR1 is SGHVS and CDR2 is FNYEAQ. The CDR3 length is 19 residues. Trimming removed 2 bases at V and 0 bases at J, with 17 bases between. CDR3 DNA sequence: TGTGCCAGCAGCTTATTGTCGGGGGCGGGAAACTCTGGGGCCAACGTCCTGACTTTC. Its translation is CASSLLSGAGNSGANVLTF.

A remark on this clonotype: A much larger clone sits a single nucleotide away, making a read error possible. DNA for the CDR3: TGTGCCAGCAGCTGGGGGACAGGGAGCTACGAGCAGTACTTC. It encodes CASSWGTGSYEQYF. V is TRBV7-9 and J is TRBJ2-7, with 9 bases fitting TRBD1. CDR1 is SEHNR, CDR2 FQNEAQ, per germline (reference sequence). V lost 4 bases and J lost 3; bases outside the gene matches: 4. This CDR3 spans 14 amino acids.